The 5 T cell receptor beta chains reported below all come from one sample, sequenced in a study of technical replicates of blood from a handful of donors. Assay used: immunoSEQ multiplex PCR; TCRdb lists only in-frame clones, some missing. The table records 50,000 to 55,000 clones, about 82% of them present only once. The material sequenced was PBMCs. These TCRs come from a human donor in good health. Some clones in this sample may be carry-over from other donors' samples.

The CDR3: CASSLAGSTDTQYF. CDR3 nucleotide sequence: TGCGCCAGCAGCTTAGCGGGTAGCACAGATACGCAGTATTTT. V is TRBV5-1 and J is TRBJ2-3, with TRBD2 as a possible D gene (6 bases). V was clipped by 2 bases and J by 0 bases, with 7 bases between them. This CDR3 has 14 amino acids. CDR1 is SGHRS, CDR2 YFSETQ, per germline.

V gene TRBV11-1 combines with J gene TRBJ1-2; 9 nucleotides align to TRBD1. Germline CDR1 reads SGHAT; CDR2 reads FQDESV (reference sequence). J lost 8 bases, V lost 1 base, and 8 bases had no gene match. The length of the CDR3 is 15 residues. The CDR3 region has the DNA TGTGCCAGCAGCTTAGGAACTACAGGGGGCACGGGCTACACCTTC. This gives the protein CASSLGTTGGTGYTF.

The chain joins TRBV5-6 to TRBJ1-4; weak D call: TRBD1 (5 bases). Trimming took off 5 bases at V and 1 base at J, with 12 bases between the two ends. From germline, CDR1 is SGHDT and CDR2 YYEEEE. This CDR3 comprises 15 residues. CDR3 nucleotide sequence: TGTGCCAGCAGTAAAAAAGGGGTAACTAATGAAAAACTGTTTTTT. This translates into CASSKKGVTNEKLFF. Together with reference TRBV5-6 and TRBJ1-4, the CDR3 gives the full variable domain: DAGVTQSPTHLIKTRGQQVTLRCSPKSGHDTVSWYQQALGQGPQFIFQYYEEEERQRGNFPDRFSGHQFPNYSSELNVNALLLGDSALYLCASSKKGVTNEKLFFGSGTQLSVL.

The V gene is TRBV5-1, the J gene TRBJ1-1, with unresolved D. V gave up 7 bases and J gave up 7 bases, with 11 bases separating them. This CDR3 has 11 residues. Germline V lookup: CDR1 SGHRS, CDR2 YFSETQ. In nucleotides, the CDR3 is TGCGCCAGCCGGGAGTGGGGTGAAGCTTTCTTT. The encoded protein is CASREWGEAFF.

The rearrangement joins TRBV9 to TRBJ1-4; 8 bases match TRBD1. V shed 5 bases, J shed 2 bases, and the junction held 8 bases outside the gene matches. This CDR3 comprises 16 residues. The germline CDR1 and CDR2 sequences are SGDLS and YYNGEE. CDR3 loop: CASRKNRDRTNEKLFF. The CDR3 DNA is TGTGCCAGCAGAAAAAACCGGGACAGGACTAATGAAAAACTGTTTTTT.